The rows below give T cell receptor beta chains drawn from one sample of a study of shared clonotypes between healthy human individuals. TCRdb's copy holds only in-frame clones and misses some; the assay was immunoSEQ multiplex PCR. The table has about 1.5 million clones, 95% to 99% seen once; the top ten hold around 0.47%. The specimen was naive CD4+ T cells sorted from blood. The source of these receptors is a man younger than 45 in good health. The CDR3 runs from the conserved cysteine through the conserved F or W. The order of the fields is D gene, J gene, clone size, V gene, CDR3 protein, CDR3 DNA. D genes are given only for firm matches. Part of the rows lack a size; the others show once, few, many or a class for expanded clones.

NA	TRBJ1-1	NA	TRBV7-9	CASSLLSDMGTEAFF	TGTGCCAGCAGCTTATTGAGTGATATGGGCACTGAAGCTTTCTTT
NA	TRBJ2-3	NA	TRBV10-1	CASSPMEGFGTDTQYF	TGCGCCAGCAGCCCAATGGAAGGGTTTGGCACAGATACGCAGTATTTT
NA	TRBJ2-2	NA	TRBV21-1	CASSKAPTGAGELFF	TGTGCCAGCAGCAAAGCACCGACAGGGGCCGGGGAGCTGTTTTTT
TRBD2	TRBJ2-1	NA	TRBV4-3	CASSQDLAGAYNEQFF	TGCGCCAGCAGCCAAGATCTAGCGGGAGCCTACAATGAGCAGTTCTTC
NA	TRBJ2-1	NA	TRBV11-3	CASSFVDGVQFF	TGTGCCAGCAGCTTTGTGGATGGGGTCCAGTTCTTC
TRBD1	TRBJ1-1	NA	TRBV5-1	CASSLGTGAVNTEAFF	TGCGCCAGCAGCTTGGGGACAGGGGCTGTGAACACTGAAGCTTTCTTT
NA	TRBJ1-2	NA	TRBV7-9	CASSLARRSALWDYGYTF	TGTGCCAGCAGCTTAGCGCGACGGTCAGCACTATGGGACTATGGCTACACCTTC
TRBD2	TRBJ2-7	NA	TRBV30	CASGRTYEQYF	TGTGCCAGCGGGAGGACGTACGAGCAGTACTTC
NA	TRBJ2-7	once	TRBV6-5	CASSYSMGYEQYF	TGTGCCAGCAGTTACTCGATGGGGTACGAGCAGTACTTC
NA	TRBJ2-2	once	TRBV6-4	CASSRGISTGELFF	TGTGCCAGCAGTCGGGGGATTAGCACCGGGGAGCTGTTTTTT
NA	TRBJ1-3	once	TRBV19	CASSIRAPDDTIYF	TGTGCCAGTAGTATAAGAGCTCCGGATGACACCATATATTTT
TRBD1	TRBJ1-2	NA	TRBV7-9	CASSLAGAGGPNYGYTF	TGTGCCAGCAGCTTAGCGGGGGCAGGGGGCCCTAACTATGGCTACACCTTC
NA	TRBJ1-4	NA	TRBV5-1	CASSSAELEKLFF	TGCGCCAGCAGCTCAGCAGAATTGGAAAAACTGTTTTTT
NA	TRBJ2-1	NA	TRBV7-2	CASSLRGLDRLVYNEQFF	TGTGCCAGCAGCTTAAGGGGGTTGGACAGACTAGTCTACAATGAGCAGTTCTTC
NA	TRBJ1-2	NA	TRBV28	CASSSRGRGGYTF	TGTGCCAGCAGTTCTCGGGGGCGAGGCGGCTACACCTTC
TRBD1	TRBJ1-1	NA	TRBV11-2	CASSIRTGNTEAFF	TGTGCCAGCAGCATAAGGACAGGGAACACTGAAGCTTTCTTT
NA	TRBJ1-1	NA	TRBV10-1	CASQNHRTAEAFF	TGCGCCAGTCAAAACCACCGTACAGCTGAAGCTTTCTTT
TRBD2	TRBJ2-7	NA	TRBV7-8	CASSSGLAGVYEQYF	TGTGCCAGCAGCTCAGGACTAGCGGGAGTGTACGAGCAGTACTTC
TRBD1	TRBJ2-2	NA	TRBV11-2	CASSFRTGGVAGELFF	TGTGCCAGCAGCTTTAGGACAGGGGGCGTAGCGGGGGAGCTGTTTTTT